This TCR beta chain was recovered during a study of control samples from healthy donors and cancer patients. Only one count was recorded for this clone. Germline CDR1 is SQVTM and CDR2 is ANQGSEA. The V and J ends lost 5 bases and 4 bases, in that order; junction bases with no gene match: 6. This CDR3 contains 13 residues. This table comes from immunoSEQ multiplex PCR, and its TCRdb copy is limited to in-frame clones, with some not included. The sample contains about 130,000 clones, under 95% of which appear only once. This TCR was sampled from a man between 50 and 59 years old with head and neck cancer. The chain joins TRBV29-1 to TRBJ1-1; 8 positions agree with TRBD1. What was sequenced was PBMCs. The CDR3, as DNA: TGCAGCGTTTTGACAGGGGAGGTCACTGAAGCTTTCTTT. Encoded protein: CSVLTGEVTEAFF.